The T cell receptor (beta chain) under discussion was sequenced for a study of cytomegalovirus exposure and HLA in healthy donors. Overall study: Later analysis reported that the approximately 120 validation repertoires shared the platform of the 650 to 700 first-cohort repertoires. Study outcomes and limitations: Whilst most TCR sequences proved rare, a subset of public TCRs occurred across many donors. In vitro checks showed that a few CMV-associated chains really do target CMV antigens. The authors enumerated roughly 160 TCR beta chains as linked to cytomegalovirus.

This clone was observed a single time. The target antigen is unknown. This CDR3 region has 10 residues. Germline values: CDR1 SQVTM, CDR2 ANQGSEA. V lost 3 bases, J lost 15 bases, and 13 bases lay in between. This table comes from immunoSEQ multiplex PCR, and its TCRdb copy is limited to in-frame clones, with some not included. Altogether 150,000 to 200,000 clones are present, about 84% being singletons, with the ten largest covering about 1.5%. The chain joins TRBV29-1 to TRBJ2-3; D is uncertain. The sample comprised PBMCs. The TCR sequence derives from a woman aged 18-29 years in good health and CMV-seronegative. CDR3 amino acids: CSVESLRRYF. Written as DNA, the CDR3 is TGCAGCGTTGAGAGCTTACGCCGCTATTTT.